What follows are 26 T cell receptor beta chains derived from one specimen sequenced in a study of blood T cell repertoires in COVID-19. Measured with immunoSEQ multiplex PCR; TCRdb has only the in-frame clones, and not every one. The profile shows 110,000 to 150,000 clones, about four fifths of them singletons. The sequenced sample consisted of PBMCs or T cells enriched from blood (not recorded which). These receptor sequences come from a man in his forties or fifties who had recovered from COVID-19.

The chain carries TRBV3-1 (or the pseudogene TRBV3-2) and TRBJ1-2; a weak D match, TRBD1 (5 bases). The length of the CDR3 is 12 residues. The ends were cut back, 6 bases at V and 7 bases at J, with 12 bases in the middle. The germline CDR1 and CDR2 sequences are LGHDT and YNNKEL (reference sequence). The CDR3 here is CASRQGVGGYTF. CDR3 nucleotides: TGTGCCAGCAGGCAGGGTGTCGGTGGCTACACCTTC.

V usage is TRBV5-1 and J usage is TRBJ2-3, with D maybe TRBD1 (6 bases). This CDR3 region has 14 residues. Germline CDR1 SGHRS, CDR2 YFSETQ. Trimming removed 4 bases from V and 4 bases from J, with 13 bases in between. CDR3 amino acids: CASSRTGSPDTQYF. The CDR3 DNA reads TGCGCCAGCAGCCGAACAGGGAGCCCAGATACGCAGTATTTT.

V usage is TRBV9 and J usage is TRBJ1-4; possibly TRBD1 for D (5 bases). With 5 bases removed from V and 11 bases from J, the gap between germline ends came to 19 bases. CDR3 length: 14 residues. In germline, CDR1 is SGDLS, CDR2 YYNGEE. Here the CDR3 reads CASRATFGAGKLFF. Written as DNA, the CDR3 is TGTGCCAGCAGAGCCACCTTTGGGGCCGGGAAACTGTTTTTT. Variable domain in full (rest from reference TRBV9 and TRBJ1-4): DSGVTQTPKHLITATGQRVTLRCSPRSGDLSVYWYQQSLDQGLQFLIQYYNGEERAKGNILERFSAQQFPDLHSELNLSSLELGDSALYFCASRATFGAGKLFFGSGTQLSVL.

To note about this clone: The sample has other DNA sequences that encode this CDR3 too. The CDR3 region has the DNA TGTGCCAGCTCACCTCCGGCGGGGAACACTGAAGCTTTCTTT. It codes for CASSPPAGNTEAFF. V is TRBV18 and J is TRBJ1-1; D gene ambiguous. Trimming cost V 3 bases and J 1 base, with 9 bases left between them. From germline, CDR1 is KGHSH and CDR2 LQKENI. CDR3 size: 14 residues.

The chain employs TRBV5-6 and TRBJ2-4, with D hard to call. Trimming stripped 0 bases from V and 0 bases from J, with 10 bases between. The CDR3 contains 16 residues. Germline V lookup: CDR1 SGHDT, CDR2 YYEEEE. The CDR3 coding sequence is TGTGCCAGCAGCTTGGGGGCACGCATAGCCAAAAACATTCAGTACTTC. This encodes CASSLGARIAKNIQYF.

The V call is TRBV4-3, the J call TRBJ1-2; the match to TRBD1 covers 7 bases. Germline V gene lookup returns CDR1 LGHNA and CDR2 YSLEER. The CDR3 is 14 residues long. V dropped 0 bases and J dropped 6; count of bases not matched to a gene: 4. In DNA form, the CDR3 reads TGCGCCAGCAGCCAAGATAGGGGGCGAGATGGCTACACCTTC. It yields the protein CASSQDRGRDGYTF.

The table lists this clone with a few counts. V and J are TRBV20-1 and TRBJ1-4, with D possibly being TRBD1 (6 bases). CDR1 and CDR2 from the germline V gene are DFQATT and SNEGSKA (reference sequence). This CDR3 is 15 amino acids long. V lost 3 bases and J lost 1, with 12 bases in between. This CDR3 is CSASSGVGTNEKLFF. The DNA of the CDR3 is TGCAGTGCTAGTTCAGGGGTCGGAACTAATGAAAAACTGTTTTTT.

This clone was detected once. The chain links TRBV11-3 to TRBJ2-3, with 7 bases lining up with TRBD2. V lost 1 base to trimming and J lost 3 bases; unmatched junction nucleotides: 7. Germline V gives CDR1 SGHNT, CDR2 YENEEA. This CDR3 comprises 16 residues. The CDR3: CASSLGGGTRTDTQYF. The CDR3 bases are TGTGCCAGCAGCTTAGGGGGAGGGACGCGGACAGATACGCAGTATTTT.

The chain employs TRBV27 and TRBJ1-3; D call uncertain. The CDR3 has 14 amino acids. The germline gives CDR1 MNHEY, CDR2 SMNVEV (reference sequence). V was cut by 8 bases and J by 0 bases, with 11 bases left in between. Here the CDR3 DNA reads TGTGCCAGCGGGCCGAATTACTCTGGAAACACCATATATTTT. Amino acids: CASGPNYSGNTIYF.

In DNA form, the CDR3 reads TGTGCCAGCAGCTCGGCTCAGGGCTCCTATAATTCACCCCTCCACTTT. Amino acid sequence: CASSSAQGSYNSPLHF. The genes are TRBV7-2 and TRBJ1-6; D is perhaps TRBD1 (5 bases). The CDR3 has 16 amino acids. In germline, CDR1 is SGHTA, CDR2 FQGNSA. Trimming cost V 4 bases and J 0 bases, with 10 bases left between them.

This rearrangement joins TRBV7-2 to TRBJ2-7, with 9 bases that match TRBD2. Germline trimming cut 2 bases from V and 3 bases from J; bases unmatched to any gene: 8. Per the germline V gene, CDR1 is SGHTA and CDR2 is FQGNSA. The length of the CDR3 is 16 residues. As DNA, the CDR3 is TGTGCCAGCAGCTTACTGGCGGGGGGGCCTGACTACGAGCAGTACTTC. It codes for CASSLLAGGPDYEQYF.

The chain has TRBV9 and TRBJ2-7, with TRBD1 matching 7 bases. V was clipped by 0 bases and J by 1 base; unmatched bases: 1. Germline V CDR1 and CDR2: SGDLS, YYNGEE. The CDR3 totals 14 residues. CDR3: CASSVAGQSYEQYF. CDR3 bases: TGTGCCAGCAGCGTAGCGGGACAGTCCTACGAGCAGTACTTC.

V usage is TRBV5-1 and J usage is TRBJ2-7, with 9 bases lining up with TRBD1. Looked up from germline, CDR1 is SGHRS and CDR2 is YFSETQ. Unmatched junction bases numbered 10, after V lost 0 bases and J lost 3 bases. This CDR3 is 17 amino acids long. The CDR3 coding sequence is TGCGCCAGCAGCTTGGGATTCTCCGGGACAGGGAGCTACGAGCAGTACTTC. Residues: CASSLGFSGTGSYEQYF. The full variable domain, with the rest looked up from reference TRBV5-1 and TRBJ2-7, is KAGVTQTPRYLIKTRGQQVTLSCSPISGHRSVSWYQQTPGQGLQFLFEYFSETQRNKGNFPGRFSGRQFSNSRSEMNVSTLELGDSALYLCASSLGFSGTGSYEQYFGPGTRLTVT.

Concerning this clone itself: The germline gene is not matched at one end of the junction; a read error may be the cause. DNA for the CDR3: TGCGCTAGCAGCTTGGTCCCAGCGGGGATCCAAGAGACCCAGTACTTC. Its translation: CASSLVPAGIQETQYF. The chain carries TRBV5-1 and TRBJ2-5, with TRBD2 identical over 7 bases. This CDR3 has 16 residues. CDR1 and CDR2 from the germline V gene are SGHRS and YFSETQ. Variable domain in full (rest from reference TRBV5-1 and TRBJ2-5): KAGVTQTPRYLIKTRGQQVTLSCSPISGHRSVSWYQQTPGQGLQFLFEYFSETQRNKGNFPGRFSGRQFSNSRSEMNVSTLELGDSALYLCASSLVPAGIQETQYFGPGTRLLVL.

The CDR3 region is CASSPATNSYEQYF. CDR3 sequence (DNA): TGTGCCAGCAGCCCAGCTACTAATTCCTACGAGCAGTACTTC. The chain carries TRBV7-2 and TRBJ2-7; D gene ambiguous. V was pared by 5 bases and J by 1 base, with 12 bases between. Germline V CDR1 and CDR2: SGHTA, FQGNSA. The CDR3 spans 14 residues.

The chain employs TRBV28 and TRBJ1-4; perhaps TRBD1 as D (6 bases). CDR1 is MDHEN, CDR2 SYDVKM, per germline. V lost 5 bases, J lost 1 base, and 8 bases lay in between. The CDR3 runs to 14 residues. CDR3 residues: CASSQQGTNEKLFF. The CDR3 nucleotides read TGTGCCAGCAGTCAACAGGGAACTAATGAAAAACTGTTTTTT.

J is TRBJ1-4 and V is TRBV27, with 7 bases that match TRBD1. Losses at the gene ends were 4 bases for V and 7 bases for J; bases not matched to a gene: 9. This CDR3 contains 15 residues. CDR1 and CDR2 (germline): MNHEY, SMNVEV (reference sequence). The CDR3 is CASSSPNRGGEKLFF. The CDR3, as DNA: TGTGCCAGCAGTTCCCCAAACAGGGGCGGTGAAAAACTGTTTTTT.

V usage is TRBV28 and J usage is TRBJ2-7, with TRBD1 matching 9 bases. V dropped 4 bases and J dropped 2; count of bases not matched to a gene: 3. The CDR3 has 14 residues. From germline, CDR1 is MDHEN and CDR2 SYDVKM. CDR3 region: CASSSGQGPYEQYF. CDR3 nucleotides: TGTGCCAGCAGTTCCGGACAGGGGCCCTACGAGCAGTACTTC. Full variable domain (missing parts from reference TRBV28 and TRBJ2-7): DVKVTQSSRYLVKRTGEKVFLECVQDMDHENMFWYRQDPGLGLRLIYFSYDVKMKEKGDIPEGYSVSREKKERFSLILESASTNQTSMYLCASSSGQGPYEQYFGPGTRLTVT.

CDR3 sequence: CASNDVLSGGRNIQYF. The DNA of the CDR3 is TGTGCCAGCAACGACGTCCTTAGCGGGGGGAGGAACATTCAGTACTTC. The chain carries TRBV28 and TRBJ2-4, with 10 bases aligning to TRBD2. CDR3 length: 16 residues. Germline loops: CDR1 MDHEN, CDR2 SYDVKM. The junction had 13 bases not matched to a gene; V was cut back by 7 bases and J by 7 bases.

The rearrangement links TRBV10-3 to TRBJ1-4; maybe TRBD1 (5 bases). This CDR3 is built from 16 residues. CDR1 and CDR2 from the germline V gene are ENHRY and SYGVKD. V lost 2 bases and J lost 3, with 13 bases in between. The CDR3 coding sequence is TGTGCCATCAGTGAGCAAGGACAAGGGGCTAATGAAAAACTGTTTTTT. Translation: CAISEQGQGANEKLFF.

V and J are TRBV27 and TRBJ2-3, with a weak D call TRBD2 (7 bases). This CDR3 spans 14 amino acids. V was trimmed by 5 bases and J by 2 bases, leaving 11 bases between them. The germline V gene has CDR1 MNHEY and CDR2 SMNVEV (reference sequence). The CDR3 DNA is TGTGCCAGCAGTAGGGGGGGGTACACAGATACGCAGTATTTT. This codes for CASSRGGYTDTQYF.

The chain recombines TRBV7-9 with TRBJ1-2; 7 nucleotides align to TRBD1. The J segment lost 3 bases and the V segment lost 2 bases, leaving 3 bases of the junction unmatched. Germline V gene lookup returns CDR1 SEHNR and CDR2 FQNEAQ (reference sequence). The CDR3 has 14 residues. This CDR3 is CASSLIDRDYGYTF. The CDR3 coding sequence is TGTGCCAGCAGCTTAATAGACAGGGACTATGGCTACACCTTC.

The chain carries TRBV18 and TRBJ1-3; D not certain. This CDR3 spans 15 amino acids. V was trimmed by 3 bases and J by 3 bases, leaving 12 bases between them. CDR1 and CDR2 from the germline V gene are KGHSH and LQKENI. DNA of the CDR3: TGTGCCAGCTCACCCCTGTTTGAGGTTGGAAACACCATATATTTT. Its translation is CASSPLFEVGNTIYF.

The chain is built from TRBV5-1 and TRBJ2-2; weak D call: TRBD1 (6 bases). CDR1 is SGHRS and CDR2 is YFSETQ in the germline V gene. This CDR3 region has 15 residues. Trimming pared 3 bases from V and 2 bases from J, leaving 11 bases between. CDR3 DNA: TGCGCCAGCAGCTCCGGGACACCCAACACCGGGGAGCTGTTTTTT. Its protein product is CASSSGTPNTGELFF.

J is TRBJ1-6 and V is TRBV18; 7 bases line up with TRBD1. The length of the CDR3 is 16 residues. Per the germline V gene, CDR1 is KGHSH and CDR2 is LQKENI. V shed 3 bases and J 6 bases; nucleotides not matched to a gene: 8. CDR3 bases: TGTGCCAGCTCACCTACGACAGGGTCGGTTAATTCACCCCTCCACTTT. Its translation: CASSPTTGSVNSPLHF.

J is TRBJ2-7 and V is TRBV28; D perhaps matches TRBD2 (5 bases). Germline values: CDR1 MDHEN, CDR2 SYDVKM. The CDR3 consists of 15 residues. V lost 5 bases and J 2 bases, leaving 16 bases between the germline ends. The CDR3 loop is CASSNPGISTYEQYF. As DNA, the CDR3 is TGTGCCAGCAGTAACCCCGGGATTAGCACCTACGAGCAGTACTTC. The full variable domain, its missing parts supplied by reference TRBV28 and TRBJ2-7, is DVKVTQSSRYLVKRTGEKVFLECVQDMDHENMFWYRQDPGLGLRLIYFSYDVKMKEKGDIPEGYSVSREKKERFSLILESASTNQTSMYLCASSNPGISTYEQYFGPGTRLTVT.